This paragraph reports one TCR beta chain. Its antigen is unknown. No much larger clonotype is one base removed from it; base qualities were not supplied. The sample originates from a study of OX40 agonist ivuxolimab in advanced cancers. As for the study more broadly: Ivuxolimab was a fully human IgG2 agonistic monoclonal antibody targeting the costimulatory receptor OX40 (CD134). A male proportion of approximately 83% and a mean age of 60 years, ranging from 23 to 79, were recorded for the dose-escalation cohort. The point of sequencing TCRbeta in the periphery was to test whether ivuxolimab changed TCR sequence diversity and drove clonal T-cell expansion. Prior anti-PD-1, anti-PD-L1 or anti-CTLA-4 therapy was permitted, and checkpoint inhibitors had been received by roughly 42% of dose-escalation patients. Partial responses were achieved by three dose-escalation patients, of whom one had hepatocellular carcinoma and two had cutaneous melanoma. The monotherapy dose-escalation portion (N ≈ 57 patients) of the phase I ivuxolimab trial is reported in the paper. Intravenous ivuxolimab was administered to patients every 2 weeks at six dose levels: 0.01, 0.1, 0.3, 1.5, 3 and 10 mg/kg. Of the approximately 50 dose-escalation patients, hepatocellular carcinoma was present in around 20, melanoma in some 15, renal cell carcinoma in 9 and head and neck cancer in 9. Summary of the overall study and its limitations: At doses from 0.1 to 3.0 mg/kg, clonal expansion was seen in both CD4+ and CD8+ blood T cells between baseline and week 6. In the 0.1-3.0 mg/kg groups, partial responders were among the patients with the lowest normalized peripheral clonal expansion, particularly in CD8+ T cells. After ivuxolimab, expanded clones were on average more numerous among CD8+ T cells than among CD4+ T cells. Low levels of normalized T-cell clonal expansion were also shown by some nonresponding patients. The antigen specificity of the clonally expanded peripheral T cells was not determined.

The trial excluded patients who had a history of autoimmune disease or who were on systemic immunosuppression. Peripheral blood for TCR sequencing was collected from all dose cohorts at baseline, on cycle 4 day 1, and on cycle 7 day 1. The samples were taken from a phase I, first-in-human, multicenter, open-label dose-escalation trial of ivuxolimab. The trial enrolled adults with locally advanced or metastatic head and neck squamous cell, hepatocellular, melanoma or renal cell carcinoma. Before TCR sequencing, CD4+ T cells and CD8+ T cells were sorted from peripheral blood as separate populations. For sequencing of the TCRbeta CDR3 region, genomic DNA was extracted from the sorted cells. The immunoSEQ Assay was used to sequence the TCRbeta CDR3 regions. The source is immuneACCESS, and TCRdb retained only in-frame sequences with V and J called. Part of the clones is not carried over; for the studies checked, unresolved V genes explain less than half of this, and the remainder is unexplained. The sample has 43,000 or so clones on record, approximately 80% of them singletons. In total, the top ten clones hold under 3% of the sample.

Trimming removed 8 bases from V and 8 bases from J, leaving 27 bases between the germline ends. The CDR3 spans 16 residues, from the cysteine through the phenylalanine. Only CDR3 DNA remains: 48 bases, in frame from the first base. The chain couples TRBV23-1 to TRBJ1-2, with a tentative D gene TRBD1 over 6 matching bases. TRBV23-1 is recorded as an ORF, its role being uncertain. The sequencing used CD4+ or CD8+ T cells sorted from blood, collected in a trial of the OX40 agonist ivuxolimab. This receptor was identified in an adult with an advanced solid tumor such as melanoma, head and neck, liver or kidney cancer. The CDR3 reads as follows: CASQQSIQQGEGGYTF. The DNA is as follows: TGCGCCAGCCAGCAGTCAATTCAACAGGGCGAAGGCGGCTACACCTTC.